This entry concerns a single T cell receptor (beta chain). Its antigen is not identified. This sample was taken from a study of shared clonotypes between healthy human individuals. Study-level results: A few donors held roughly 5% of naive CD4 clonotypes in common. Non-shared clonotypes displayed generation probabilities falling below those of clonotypes present in all four donors.

DNA at 200 ng, 25,000 to 35,000 T cell genomes, went into sorted-subset replicate PCRs. TCRdb's copy holds only in-frame clones and misses some; the assay was immunoSEQ multiplex PCR. The sample yields 950,000 to 1,100,000 clones, approximately 78% seen once. Germline-derived CDR1 and CDR2 are SNHLY and FYNNEI. CDR3 length: 13 amino acids. V was clipped by 4 bases and J by 2 bases, with 6 bases between them. Recent vaccinations or acute infections were absent in the healthy HIV-negative adult donors. The chain recombines TRBV2 with TRBJ2-4; no firm D call. The sequence derives from a man between 18 and 35 years old in good health. Some clones in this sample may be carry-over from other donors' samples. Specimen: memory CD4+ T cells from PBMCs. Subset reported: CD45RA-negative fraction. This CDR3 reads CASSGGSKNIQYF. As DNA, the CDR3 is TGTGCCAGCAGTGGGGGATCCAAAAACATTCAGTACTTC.